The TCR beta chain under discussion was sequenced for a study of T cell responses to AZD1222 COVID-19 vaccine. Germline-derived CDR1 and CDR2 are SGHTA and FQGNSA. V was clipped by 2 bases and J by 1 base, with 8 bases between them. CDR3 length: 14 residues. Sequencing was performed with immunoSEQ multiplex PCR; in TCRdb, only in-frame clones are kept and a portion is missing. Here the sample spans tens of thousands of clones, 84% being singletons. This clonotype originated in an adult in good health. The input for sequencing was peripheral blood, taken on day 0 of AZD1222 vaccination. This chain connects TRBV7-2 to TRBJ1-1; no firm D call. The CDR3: CASSLRFWNTEAFF. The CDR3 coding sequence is TGTGCCAGCAGCTTAAGGTTTTGGAACACTGAAGCTTTCTTT.